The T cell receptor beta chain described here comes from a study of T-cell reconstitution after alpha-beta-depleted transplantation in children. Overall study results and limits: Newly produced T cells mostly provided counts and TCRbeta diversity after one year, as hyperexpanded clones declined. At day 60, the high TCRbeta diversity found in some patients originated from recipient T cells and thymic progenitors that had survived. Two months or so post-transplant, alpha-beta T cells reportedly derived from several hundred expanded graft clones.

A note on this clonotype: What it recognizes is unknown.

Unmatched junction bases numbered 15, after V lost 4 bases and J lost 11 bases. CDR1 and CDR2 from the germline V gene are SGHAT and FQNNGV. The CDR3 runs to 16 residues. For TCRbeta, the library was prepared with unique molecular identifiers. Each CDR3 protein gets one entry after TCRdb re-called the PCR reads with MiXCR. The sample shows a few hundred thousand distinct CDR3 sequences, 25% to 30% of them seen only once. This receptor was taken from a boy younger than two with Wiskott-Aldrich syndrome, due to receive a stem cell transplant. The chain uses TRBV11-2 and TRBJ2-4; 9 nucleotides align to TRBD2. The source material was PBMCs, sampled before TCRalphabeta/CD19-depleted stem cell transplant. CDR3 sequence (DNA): TGTGCCAGCAGCTCTCCTCGCGGGAGGGCCCCCACCGTTCAGTACTTC. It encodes CASSSPRGRAPTVQYF.